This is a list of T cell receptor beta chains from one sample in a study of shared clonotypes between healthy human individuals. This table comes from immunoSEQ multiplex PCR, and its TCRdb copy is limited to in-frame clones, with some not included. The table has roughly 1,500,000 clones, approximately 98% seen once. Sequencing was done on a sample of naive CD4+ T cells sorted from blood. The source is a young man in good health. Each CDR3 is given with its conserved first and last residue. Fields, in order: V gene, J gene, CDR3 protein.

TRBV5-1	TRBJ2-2	CASSWQGQTNTGELFF
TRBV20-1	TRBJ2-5	CSAKLTETQYF
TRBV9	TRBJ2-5	CASSALGTGDETQYF
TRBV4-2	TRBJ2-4	CASSQDRGRWERRNIQYF
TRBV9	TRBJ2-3	CASSFHPSGSRADTQYF
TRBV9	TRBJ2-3	CASSVTPWGGRDTQYF
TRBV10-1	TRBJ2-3	CASSVERSTDTQYF
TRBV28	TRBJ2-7	CASRASGRAHEQYF
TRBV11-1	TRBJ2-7	CASSLAGGQGSYEQYF
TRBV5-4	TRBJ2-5	CASSLVPSGTQETQYF
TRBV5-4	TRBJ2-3	CASSTIAGGPEDTQYF
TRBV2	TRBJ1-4	CASSEAPRPSGEKLFF
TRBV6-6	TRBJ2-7	CASSYGRISYEQYF
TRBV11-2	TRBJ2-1	CASSLLAGGFDEQFF
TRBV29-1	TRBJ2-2	CSAGLAGGGTGELFF
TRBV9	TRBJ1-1	CASSRDGYTEAFF
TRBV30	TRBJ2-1	CAWSVITSGGRANEQFF
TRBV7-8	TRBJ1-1	CASSLRSRNTEAFF
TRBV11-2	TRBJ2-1	CASSLPGRTPGEQFF
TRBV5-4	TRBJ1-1	CASSLGRQGGTEAFF
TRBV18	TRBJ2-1	CASFTSGSSWNEQFF
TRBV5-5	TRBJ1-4	CASSQDPGNANEKLFF
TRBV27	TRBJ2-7	CASSLSGSSPQYF
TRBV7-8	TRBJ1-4	CASSPGTGGEKLFF
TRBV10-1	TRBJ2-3	CASSERVAGTDTQYF
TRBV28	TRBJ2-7	CASSFYSGSYEQYF
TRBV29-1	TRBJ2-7	CSVTSGTASYEQYF
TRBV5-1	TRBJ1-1	CASSLGGPKGAEAFF
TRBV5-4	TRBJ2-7	CASSSGTANYEQYF
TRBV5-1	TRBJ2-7	CASSLGPELYEQYF
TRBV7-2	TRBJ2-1	CASSLVAGTLGQFF
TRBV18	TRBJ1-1	CASSEGRFTEAFF
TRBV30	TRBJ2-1	CAWSVFDEQFF
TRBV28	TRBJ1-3	CASSFGAAGNTIYF
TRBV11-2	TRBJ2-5	CASSPNLGGRPAGETQYF
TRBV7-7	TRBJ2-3	CASSLGRVGTDTQYF
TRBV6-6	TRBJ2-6	CASRGGANVLTF
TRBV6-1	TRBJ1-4	CASSGGQGRLANEKLFF
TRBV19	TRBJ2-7	CASSLTTSGRVSEQYF
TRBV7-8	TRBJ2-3	CASSLDFGTDTQYF
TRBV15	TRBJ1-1	CATSRANRVLMNTEAFF
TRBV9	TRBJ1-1	CASSAINTEAFF
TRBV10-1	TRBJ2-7	CASCTEAGPICEQYF
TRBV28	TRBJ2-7	CASRRGNSYEQYF
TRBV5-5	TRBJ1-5	CASSSGSTGHNQPQHF
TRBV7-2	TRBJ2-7	CASSSHLVGGGGIYEQYF
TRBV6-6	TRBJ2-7	CASSSRRTSGSNEQYF
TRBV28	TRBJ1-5	CASSFIGIRNQPQHF
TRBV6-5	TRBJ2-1	CASKRRLAYNEQFF
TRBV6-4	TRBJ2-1	CASSEVLSGGYNEQFF
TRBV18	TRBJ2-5	CASSLRQAAPYQETQYF
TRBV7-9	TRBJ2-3	CASSPGRSTDTQYF
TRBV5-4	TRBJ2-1	CASSARTTLKEQFF